Listed below are T cell receptor beta chains from one sample, sequenced in a study of identifying expanded T cells in peripheral blood. Only in-frame clones appear in the TCRdb table, and some are missing; sequencing was by immunoSEQ multiplex PCR. The data show 100,000 to 150,000 clones, around 88% seen once. Sequenced sample: blood. These receptors were taken from a person between 18 and 69 years old in good health. Each CDR3 is given with its conserved first and last residue. Fields, in order: clone size, J gene, V gene, D gene, CDR3 DNA, CDR3 protein. D genes are given only for firm matches. Expanded clones are given a class, and other clones once, few, many or no size at all.

few,TRBJ2-1,TRBV7-8,TRBD2,TGTGCCAGCAGCTGGTCTAGCGGGGGCCCAGGAGTGGGTGAGCAGTTCTTC,CASSWSSGGPGVGEQFF
once,TRBJ2-7,TRBV7-8,TRBD1,TGTGCCAGCAGCTTAGTAGGCAGGGGGATTTCCTACGAGCAGTACTTC,CASSLVGRGISYEQYF
-,TRBJ1-1,TRBV5-4,-,TGTGCCAGCAGCTTGGAGGCCGGGAACACTGAAGCTTTCTTT,CASSLEAGNTEAFF
few,TRBJ2-3,TRBV7-3,-,TGTGCCAGCAGCTTAACAAGTAACACAGATACGCAGTATTTT,CASSLTSNTDTQYF
-,TRBJ1-4,TRBV5-1,TRBD1,TGCGCCAGCAGGTACGGGACAGTTAATGAAAAACTGTTTTTT,CASRYGTVNEKLFF
-,TRBJ1-5,TRBV2,-,TGTGCCAGCAGTGACGCTAGGGGAAAACTGCCCCAGCATTTT,CASSDARGKLPQHF
-,TRBJ1-2,TRBV7-3,-,TGTGCCAGCAGCTTGGAAATCCCTAACTATGGCTACACCTTC,CASSLEIPNYGYTF
few,TRBJ2-5,TRBV6-1,TRBD2,TGTGCCAGCAGCGAAGCAGGAGCGGGGGGGGAGACCCAGTACTTC,CASSEAGAGGETQYF
once,TRBJ1-5,TRBV5-8,-,TGTGCCAGCAGCTTACGAGTATATAGCAATCAGCCCCAGCATTTT,CASSLRVYSNQPQHF
-,TRBJ1-1,TRBV28,-,TGTGCCAGCAGTTCTTGGGCTGAAGCTTTCTTT,CASSSWAEAFF
-,TRBJ1-2,TRBV6-5,TRBD1,TGTGCCAGCAGTTACCGTGACAGGGACGGCTACACCTTC,CASSYRDRDGYTF
few,TRBJ2-1,TRBV5-1,TRBD2,TGCGCCAGCAGCCTCCCCGGGACTAGCGGGAGTGGTCATGAGCAGTTCTTC,CASSLPGTSGSGHEQFF
-,TRBJ2-1,TRBV29-1,TRBD2,TGCAGCGTGCCGGGACTAGGGGCTAGCTCCTACAATGAGCAGTTCTTC,CSVPGLGASSYNEQFF
-,TRBJ1-5,TRBV6-6,TRBD1,TGTGCCAGCAGTTACTCCCCGGGACAGGGCAATCAGCCCCAGCATTTT,CASSYSPGQGNQPQHF
few,TRBJ1-1,TRBV28,-,TGTGCCAGCAGTTTTGAACAGAGCACTGAAGCTTTCTTT,CASSFEQSTEAFF
-,TRBJ1-4,TRBV6-1,-,TGTGCCAGCAGTGAAATCGGGGAAAAACTGTTTTTT,CASSEIGEKLFF
-,TRBJ1-2,TRBV6-5,TRBD1,TGTGCCAGCAGCACCACAGGGGCTAGCCGCCTGCGCTACACCTTC,CASSTTGASRLRYTF
few,TRBJ2-4,TRBV6-6,-,TGTGCCAGCAGTTACGGTGGGGCCAAAAACATTCAGTACTTC,CASSYGGAKNIQYF
-,TRBJ1-1,TRBV7-6,-,TGTGCCAGCAGCTTCGGGCAGAGAAACACTGAAGCTTTCTTT,CASSFGQRNTEAFF
-,TRBJ1-5,TRBV7-6,-,TGTGCCAGCAGCCCATCACAGGGCTCGGGCAATCAGCCCCAGCATTTT,CASSPSQGSGNQPQHF
-,TRBJ2-1,TRBV5-6,TRBD1,TGTGCCAGCAGCTCCCGGACAGGGTTCGATGAGCAGTTCTTC,CASSSRTGFDEQFF
-,TRBJ2-1,TRBV5-1,TRBD1,TGCGCCAGCAGCCACCGGACAGGGGGGGACAATGAGCAGTTCTTC,CASSHRTGGDNEQFF
-,TRBJ1-5,TRBV5-8,TRBD1,TGTGCCAGCAGCTCGGGTGACAGGGGGCGGTTGAATCAGCCCCAGCATTTT,CASSSGDRGRLNQPQHF
-,TRBJ2-3,TRBV18,-,TGTGCCAGCTCACCACTAGGCAGACCTAGCACAGATACGCAGTATTTT,CASSPLGRPSTDTQYF
-,TRBJ2-2,TRBV28,-,TGTGCCAGCAGTTTTAACGTAAGGGGCGAGTTTTTT,CASSFNVRGEFF
once,TRBJ2-1,TRBV7-2,-,TGTGCCAGCAGCCTTGACACTTTCGAGCAGTTCTTC,CASSLDTFEQFF
-,TRBJ1-2,TRBV5-6,TRBD1,TGTGCCAGCAGCCTAAGGGACAGCAGATATGGCTACACCTTC,CASSLRDSRYGYTF
-,TRBJ2-2,TRBV6-5,TRBD2,TGTGCCAGCAGTTCAGGACTAGCAAGGACAGGGGAGCTGTTTTTT,CASSSGLARTGELFF
few,TRBJ1-1,TRBV28,-,TGTGCCAGCAGTTCAGCTTGGGGGGTAAACACTGAAGCTTTCTTT,CASSSAWGVNTEAFF
once,TRBJ2-7,TRBV4-1,TRBD2,TGCGCCAGCAGCCCCCTGTCGCACAGCGGGAGTGCGGAGCAGTACTTC,CASSPLSHSGSAEQYF
once,TRBJ2-7,TRBV2,TRBD1,TGTGCCAGCAGCCGGGACAGGGGGCTGTCCTACGAGCAGTACTTC,CASSRDRGLSYEQYF
-,TRBJ2-1,TRBV19,-,TGTGCCAGTAGCAGCTACCCGACCTACAATGAGCAGTTCTTC,CASSSYPTYNEQFF
-,TRBJ2-3,TRBV23-1,TRBD2,TGCGCCAGCAGTCAAAAGCGGGGGGCCCTGGATACGCAGTATTTT,CASSQKRGALDTQYF
-,TRBJ2-3,TRBV9,-,TGTGCCAGCAGCGTAGAACAGTCCACAGATACGCAGTATTTT,CASSVEQSTDTQYF
-,TRBJ2-3,TRBV6-4,-,TGTGCCAGCAGTCCCCAGTGGGCTAGCATCACAGATACGCAGTATTTT,CASSPQWASITDTQYF
-,TRBJ2-3,TRBV5-1,TRBD2,TGCGCCAGCAGCGCAGGGACTAGCGGGAGGGCCGGTGGAGATACGCAGTATTTT,CASSAGTSGRAGGDTQYF
few,TRBJ2-7,TRBV27,TRBD1,TGTGCCAGCAGTTTCGACAGGGGATCCTCCTACGAGCAGTACTTC,CASSFDRGSSYEQYF
-,TRBJ1-4,TRBV28,-,TGTGCGAGCAAAGTACCAACTAATGAAAAACTGTTTTTT,CASKVPTNEKLFF
-,TRBJ1-1,TRBV5-4,-,TGTGCCAGCAGCTTGGAGGTTTGGGCCCCTGAAGCTTTCTTT,CASSLEVWAPEAFF
-,TRBJ2-5,TRBV13,-,TGTGCCAGCAGCCATATGTGGGGGCAGGGGCCGGAGACCCAGTACTTC,CASSHMWGQGPETQYF
-,TRBJ2-3,TRBV23-1,-,TGCGCCAGCAGTCAATGGAGGGGCACAGATACGCAGTATTTT,CASSQWRGTDTQYF
few,TRBJ1-2,TRBV10-2,-,TGCGCCAGCAGTGACTGGTCCAACTATGGCTACACCTTC,CASSDWSNYGYTF
-,TRBJ1-1,TRBV7-6,-,TGTGCCAGCAGCTCCCGAGGGGGGAACACTGAAGCTTTCTTT,CASSSRGGNTEAFF
-,TRBJ2-7,TRBV6-1,TRBD1,TGTGCCAGCAGTCTACGGACAGGAACCTACGAGCAGTACTTC,CASSLRTGTYEQYF
-,TRBJ2-1,TRBV4-1,-,TGCGCCAGCAGCCAGGGTACGCTAGGGCGACAAACTAATGAGCAGTTCTTC,CASSQGTLGRQTNEQFF
-,TRBJ1-1,TRBV6-5,-,TGTGCCAGCAGTATGCTCAAGAACACTGAAGCTTTCTTT,CASSMLKNTEAFF
few,TRBJ1-2,TRBV29-1,-,TGCAGCGTTGAATCGGGAGACTATGGCTACACCTTC,CSVESGDYGYTF
-,TRBJ2-2,TRBV19,-,TGTGCCAGTAGTACCCCGAACACCGGGGAGCTGTTTTTT,CASSTPNTGELFF
-,TRBJ2-5,TRBV7-2,-,TGTGCCAGCAGCTTAGAGGGGGGGAAGGAGACCCAGTACTTC,CASSLEGGKETQYF
-,TRBJ2-7,TRBV29-1,-,TGCAGCGTTAATACGGGGCAGGGAGGCGAGCAGTACTTC,CSVNTGQGGEQYF
few,TRBJ2-3,TRBV10-3,TRBD1,TGTGCCATCAGTAAGTCAGACAGGGCGAGAGATACGCAGTATTTT,CAISKSDRARDTQYF
-,TRBJ2-5,TRBV4-1,-,TGCGCCAGCAGCCGCCTTGTCAGGGAGCAAGAGACCCAGTACTTC,CASSRLVREQETQYF
-,TRBJ1-2,TRBV19,-,TGTGCCTGTTCGCCGGAAGGGATAAGGGTTGGCTATGGCTACACCTTC,CACSPEGIRVGYGYTF